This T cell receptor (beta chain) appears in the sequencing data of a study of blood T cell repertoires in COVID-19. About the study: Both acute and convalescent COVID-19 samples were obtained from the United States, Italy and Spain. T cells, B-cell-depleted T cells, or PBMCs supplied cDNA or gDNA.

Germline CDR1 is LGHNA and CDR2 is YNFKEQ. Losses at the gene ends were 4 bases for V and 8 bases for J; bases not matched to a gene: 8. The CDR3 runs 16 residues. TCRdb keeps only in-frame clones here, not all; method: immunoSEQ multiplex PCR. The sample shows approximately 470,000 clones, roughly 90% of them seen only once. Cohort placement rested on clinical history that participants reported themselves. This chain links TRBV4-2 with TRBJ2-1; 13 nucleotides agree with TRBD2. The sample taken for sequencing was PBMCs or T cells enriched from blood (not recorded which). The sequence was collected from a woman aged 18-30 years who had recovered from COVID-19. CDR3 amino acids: CASSPRGTSGEDEQFF. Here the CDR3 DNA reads TGTGCCAGCAGCCCCCGGGGGACTAGCGGGGAGGATGAGCAGTTCTTC.